Listed below are T cell receptor beta chains from one sample, sequenced in a study of cytomegalovirus exposure and HLA in healthy donors. Here immunoSEQ multiplex PCR was the method, and the copy in TCRdb shows in-frame clones only, minus some. This table holds about 170,000 clones. The sample consisted of PBMCs. All receptors derive from a woman between 18 and 29 years old in good health and CMV-seropositive. CDR3s include the opening cysteine and the closing phenylalanine or tryptophan. The D gene is left open where the match is weak.

len	d_gene	j_gene	v_gene	CDR3nt	CDR3aa
15	TRBD2	TRBJ2-3	TRBV6-4	TGTGCCAGCAGTGAGTTAGCGGGGGCTGTGCATACGCAGTATTTT	CASSELAGAVHTQYF
14	TRBD2	TRBJ2-7	TRBV2	TGTGCCAGCAGGGAGCGGGAGGCCCTCTACGAGCAGTACTTC	CASREREALYEQYF
15	TRBD1	TRBJ1-2	TRBV6-6	TGTGCCAGCAGTGATCGGGACAGGGGGCAGGGTGGCTACACCTTC	CASSDRDRGQGGYTF
14	.	TRBJ2-3	TRBV5-6	TGTGCCAGCAGCTATCCCGGCGGGCCAGATACGCAGTATTTT	CASSYPGGPDTQYF
16	.	TRBJ2-7	TRBV13	TGTGCCAGCAGCATAAACAGGGCGATGGGCTCCTACGAGCAGTACTTC	CASSINRAMGSYEQYF
12	.	TRBJ1-2	TRBV2	TGTGCCAACCACGGGGATATCTATGGCTACACCTTC	CANHGDIYGYTF
12	.	TRBJ2-7	TRBV7-8	TGTGCCAGCAGCCGGGGGTTGGGTGAGCAGTACTTC	CASSRGLGEQYF
15	.	TRBJ1-2	TRBV4-1	TGCGCCAGCAGCCAGGGCGGACAGACAAACTATGGCTACACCTTC	CASSQGGQTNYGYTF
15	.	TRBJ2-1	TRBV9	TGTGCCAGCAGCGCCCGGGAGTATGGCTACAATGAGCAGTTCTTC	CASSAREYGYNEQFF
14	.	TRBJ1-2	TRBV5-1	TGCGCCAGCAGCTTGAGCAGGCATAACTATGGCTACACCTTC	CASSLSRHNYGYTF
16	TRBD1	TRBJ1-2	TRBV18	TGTGCCAGCTCACCATCCACAGGGGGCACTCTGAGTGGCTACACCTTC	CASSPSTGGTLSGYTF
13	TRBD1	TRBJ2-7	TRBV7-9	TGTGCCAGCAGTTCGGACAGGGTCGGCGAGCAGTACTTC	CASSSDRVGEQYF
14	.	TRBJ1-6	TRBV30	TGTGCCTGGGAGTTTAGAGTTCATAATTCACCCCTCCACTTT	CAWEFRVHNSPLHF
11	.	TRBJ2-1	TRBV10-3	TGTGCCTCCAAAGTCGAAGCTGAGCAGTTCTTC	CASKVEAEQFF
17	TRBD2	TRBJ2-5	TRBV7-6	TGTGCCAGCAGCTTAGGGGGACTAGCGGGAGGCCAAGAGACCCAGTACTTC	CASSLGGLAGGQETQYF
14	TRBD1	TRBJ1-1	TRBV2	TGTGCCAGCAGTGGACAGGGATGGGACACTGAAGCTTTCTTT	CASSGQGWDTEAFF
14	.	TRBJ1-3	TRBV28	TGTGCCAGCAACCGACAGCCCTCTGGAAACACCATATATTTT	CASNRQPSGNTIYF
16	TRBD1	TRBJ1-2	TRBV15	TGTGCCACCAGCAGATCTGGACAGGCTTCCCTCTATGGCTACACCTTC	CATSRSGQASLYGYTF
18	.	TRBJ1-1	TRBV18	TGTGCCAGCTCACCACCACCGGGACTGAACCTCATGAACACTGAAGCTTTCTTT	CASSPPPGLNLMNTEAFF
13	.	TRBJ2-5	TRBV5-6	TGTGCCAGCAGCCCCCCACATATGGAGACCCAGTACTTC	CASSPPHMETQYF
13	.	TRBJ1-2	TRBV30	TGTGCCTGGACGGGGGTGTACTCCTATGGCTACACCTTC	CAWTGVYSYGYTF
14	TRBD1	TRBJ1-5	TRBV4-2	TGTGCCAGCAGCGTTGACAGGGAAGTTGAGCCCCAGCATTTT	CASSVDREVEPQHF
16	.	TRBJ1-1	TRBV10-1	TGCGCCAGCAGTGAAAGGCTGGGGTGGGAGAGCACTGAAGCTTTCTTT	CASSERLGWESTEAFF
13	.	TRBJ1-2	TRBV10-3	TGTGCCATCAGTTCCGGGACATACGATGGCTACACCTTC	CAISSGTYDGYTF
15	.	TRBJ2-7	TRBV9	TGTGCCAGCAGCGTAGGATCCGGACAGTACTACGAGCAGTACTTC	CASSVGSGQYYEQYF
16	.	TRBJ2-3	TRBV18	TGTGCCAGCTCACCCTACCGGGAGTCGAAGGCAGATACGCAGTATTTT	CASSPYRESKADTQYF
14	.	TRBJ2-1	TRBV9	TGTGCCAGCAGCGTAGGCGAGGGCTTGGGTGAGCAGTTCTTC	CASSVGEGLGEQFF